This entry lists 16 T cell receptor beta chains sequenced from one sample in a study of T cell responses to AZD1222 COVID-19 vaccine. This table comes from immunoSEQ multiplex PCR, and its TCRdb copy is limited to in-frame clones, with some not included. The repertoire has about 110,000 clones, approximately 92% of them found once; the top ten carry about 8.1%. The source was peripheral blood, collected 28 days after the second AZD1222 dose. The receptors originated from an adult who received the AZD1222 COVID-19 vaccine.

The chain links TRBV27 to TRBJ1-1; the match to TRBD1 covers 8 bases. V lost 6 bases and J lost 1; bases outside the gene matches: 1. The germline V gene encodes CDR1 MNHEY and CDR2 SMNVEV (reference sequence). The CDR3 loop spans 13 amino acids. The DNA of the CDR3 is TGTGCCAGCAGAGGACAGGGGAACACTGAAGCTTTCTTT. Translating it yields CASRGQGNTEAFF.

V and J are TRBV15 and TRBJ1-5; D possibly corresponds to TRBD1 (6 bases). Per germline, CDR1 LNHNV and CDR2 YYDKDF (reference sequence). With 3 bases removed from V and 4 bases from J, the gap between germline ends came to 10 bases. The CDR3 spans 14 residues. CDR3 protein: CATSSIQGNQPQHF. Here the CDR3 DNA reads TGTGCCACCAGCAGTATACAGGGTAATCAGCCCCAGCATTTT.

This chain uses TRBV9 with TRBJ2-3, with D maybe TRBD2 (6 bases). CDR1 is SGDLS and CDR2 is YYNGEE in the germline V gene. The CDR3 contains 18 residues. Trimming stripped 3 bases from V and 6 bases from J, with 26 bases between. The CDR3 spells CASSAPGLPTRETDTQYF. CDR3 bases: TGTGCCAGCAGCGCCCCGGGACTCCCGACCCGCGAAACGGATACGCAGTATTTT.

In this sample, this clone turned up once. The chain recombines TRBV5-1 with TRBJ2-5; the match to TRBD1 covers 9 bases. This CDR3 region has 13 residues. The V gene end was trimmed by 8 bases and the J gene end by 0 bases; junction bases not matched to a gene: 2. Germline assignment: CDR1 SGHRS and CDR2 YFSETQ. The CDR3 DNA sequence: TGCGCCAGTGGACAGGGGAACCAAGAGACCCAGTACTTC. This translates into CASGQGNQETQYF.

V is TRBV9 and J is TRBJ1-6, with 8 positions matching TRBD1. The CDR3 length is 14 residues. Germline values: CDR1 SGDLS, CDR2 YYNGEE. After removal of 0 bases from V and 10 bases from J, the junction contained 3 bases not matched to a gene. CDR3 amino acids: CASSVETGASPLHF. CDR3 nucleotide sequence: TGTGCCAGCAGCGTAGAGACAGGGGCCTCACCCCTCCACTTT. The complete variable domain, with remaining parts taken from reference TRBV9 and TRBJ1-6, reads DSGVTQTPKHLITATGQRVTLRCSPRSGDLSVYWYQQSLDQGLQFLIQYYNGEERAKGNILERFSAQQFPDLHSELNLSSLELGDSALYFCASSVETGASPLHFGNGTRLTVT.

DNA for the CDR3: TGTGCCAGCAGTGAAAGATCAGGGCCGGCTGAAGCTTTCTTT. This sequence encodes CASSERSGPAEAFF. The chain employs TRBV6-1 and TRBJ1-1; perhaps TRBD1 as D (5 bases). The CDR3 totals 14 residues. The germline V gene has CDR1 MNHNS and CDR2 SASEGT. With 2 bases removed from V and 6 bases from J, the gap between germline ends came to 13 bases.

This chain uses TRBV6-5 with TRBJ2-1; 8 bases are shared with TRBD2. Germline CDR1 reads MNHEY; CDR2 reads SVGAGI. The CDR3 is 14 residues long. V was pared by 0 bases and J by 6 bases, with 1 base of the junction left unmatched. Written as DNA, the CDR3 is TGTGCCAGCAGTTACTCGACTAGCGTCAATGAGCAGTTCTTC. It is translated as CASSYSTSVNEQFF.

The gene calls are TRBV2 and TRBJ1-6, with D tentatively TRBD1 (6 bases). V lost 6 bases to trimming and J lost 0 bases, with 9 bases between them. The CDR3 spans 15 residues. CDR1 is SNHLY, CDR2 FYNNEI, per germline. The CDR3 region has the DNA TGTGCCAGCAGGGCGACAGGCTCCTATAATTCACCCCTCCACTTT. The encoded protein is CASRATGSYNSPLHF.

The rearrangement links TRBV6-2 or TRBV6-3 to TRBJ2-7; 14 bases match TRBD2. CDR3 length: 18 residues. With V trimmed by 5 bases and J by 4 bases, 13 bases remained unmatched. In germline, CDR1 is MNHEY, CDR2 SVGEGT. Here the CDR3 reads CASSLKPGTSGRIYEQYF. CDR3 bases: TGTGCCAGCAGTCTAAAACCCGGGACTAGCGGGAGAATTTACGAGCAGTACTTC.

The V call is TRBV6-5, the J call TRBJ2-7, with 12 positions matching TRBD2. The CDR3 extends over 16 amino acids. Germline loops: CDR1 MNHEY, CDR2 SVGAGI. After removal of 4 bases from V and 4 bases from J, the junction contained 8 bases not matched to a gene. In DNA, the CDR3 is TGTGCCAGCAGTTTATCCAGGACTAGCGGGATTTACGAGCAGTACTTC. It codes for CASSLSRTSGIYEQYF.

J is TRBJ2-2 and V is TRBV7-2; TRBD2 aligns across 7 bases. The CDR3 contains 17 residues. The germline gives CDR1 SGHTA, CDR2 FQGNSA. The J segment lost 1 base and the V segment lost 5 bases, leaving 10 bases of the junction unmatched. CDR3 nucleotides: TGTGCCAGCAGCCCTAATAGACTAGCTCGGAACACCGGGGAGCTGTTTTTT. Translated: CASSPNRLARNTGELFF.

The rearrangement links TRBV19 to TRBJ1-6; the match to TRBD1 covers 8 bases. The CDR3 totals 17 residues. Trimming took 6 bases from V and 0 from J; bases not matched to a gene: 7. Germline V CDR1 and CDR2: LNHDA, SQIVND (reference sequence). CDR3 DNA sequence: TGTGCCAGTAGACGGACAGGGAGGGGCTCCTATAATTCACCCCTCCACTTT. The encoded protein is CASRRTGRGSYNSPLHF.

This rearrangement joins TRBV4-1 to TRBJ1-3, with 7 bases lining up with TRBD1. This CDR3 has 16 residues. Germline V lookup: CDR1 MGHRA, CDR2 YSYEKL. Germline trimming cut 0 bases from V and 8 bases from J; bases unmatched to any gene: 10. CDR3 residues: CASSQDRNRGQHTIYF. For the CDR3, the DNA is TGCGCCAGCAGCCAAGATAGGAACAGGGGCCAACACACCATATATTTT.

The chain joins TRBV9 to TRBJ2-7; 9 nucleotides line up with TRBD2. This CDR3 spans 16 amino acids. Germline V gene sequence: CDR1 SGDLS, CDR2 YYNGEE. V gave up 10 bases and J gave up 4 bases; unmatched junction bases: 18. In DNA, the CDR3 is TGTGCCCGCCAGAATGATAGCGGGAGAGTAAAGTACGAGCAGTACTTC. It encodes CARQNDSGRVKYEQYF. The entire variable domain, with the rest obtained from reference TRBV9 and TRBJ2-7, is as follows: DSGVTQTPKHLITATGQRVTLRCSPRSGDLSVYWYQQSLDQGLQFLIQYYNGEERAKGNILERFSAQQFPDLHSELNLSSLELGDSALYFCARQNDSGRVKYEQYFGPGTRLTVT.

The chain couples TRBV9 to TRBJ1-1; 7 bases line up with TRBD1. V shed 3 bases and J 4 bases; nucleotides not matched to a gene: 9. This CDR3 has 15 residues. Germline V lookup: CDR1 SGDLS, CDR2 YYNGEE. The chain's CDR3 is CASSGTGARGTEAFF. The CDR3, as DNA: TGTGCCAGCAGCGGCACAGGGGCTCGAGGCACTGAAGCTTTCTTT.

This clone was picked up one time. The rearrangement joins TRBV5-1 to TRBJ2-3, with TRBD1 matching over 9 bases. Germline CDR1 SGHRS, CDR2 YFSETQ. V was clipped by 4 bases and J by 5 bases; unmatched bases: 2. This CDR3 spans 13 amino acids. The CDR3 DNA sequence: TGCGCCAGCAGCGCGGACAGGGGAGATACGCAGTATTTT. Amino acid sequence: CASSADRGDTQYF.